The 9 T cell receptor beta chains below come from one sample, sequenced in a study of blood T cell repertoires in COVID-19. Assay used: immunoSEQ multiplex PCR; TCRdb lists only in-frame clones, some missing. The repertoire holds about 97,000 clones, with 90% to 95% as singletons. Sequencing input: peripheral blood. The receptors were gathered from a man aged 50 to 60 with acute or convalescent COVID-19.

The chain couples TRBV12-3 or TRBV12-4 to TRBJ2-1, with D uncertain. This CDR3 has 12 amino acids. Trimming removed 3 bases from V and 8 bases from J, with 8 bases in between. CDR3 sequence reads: CASSFFPDEQFF. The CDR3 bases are TGTGCCAGCAGTTTTTTTCCCGATGAGCAGTTCTTC.

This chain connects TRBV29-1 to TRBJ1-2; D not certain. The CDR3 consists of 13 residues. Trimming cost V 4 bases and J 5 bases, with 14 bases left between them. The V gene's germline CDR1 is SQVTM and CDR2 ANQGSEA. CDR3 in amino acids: CSVVNQAGYGYTF. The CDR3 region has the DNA TGCAGCGTTGTAAACCAGGCGGGGTATGGCTACACCTTC.

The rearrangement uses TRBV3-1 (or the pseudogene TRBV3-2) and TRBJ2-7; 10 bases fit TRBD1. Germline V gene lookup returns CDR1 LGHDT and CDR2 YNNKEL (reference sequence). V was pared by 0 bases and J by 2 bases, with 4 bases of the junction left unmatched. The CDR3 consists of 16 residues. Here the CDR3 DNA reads TGTGCCAGCAGCCAAGATAGAGACAGGGGGCCCTACGAGCAGTACTTC. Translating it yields CASSQDRDRGPYEQYF.

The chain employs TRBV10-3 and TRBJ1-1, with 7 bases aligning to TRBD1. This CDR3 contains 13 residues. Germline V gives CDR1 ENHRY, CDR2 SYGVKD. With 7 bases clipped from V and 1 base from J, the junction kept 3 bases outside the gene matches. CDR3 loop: CAIKGTENTEAFF. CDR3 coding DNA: TGTGCCATCAAAGGGACAGAGAACACTGAAGCTTTCTTT.

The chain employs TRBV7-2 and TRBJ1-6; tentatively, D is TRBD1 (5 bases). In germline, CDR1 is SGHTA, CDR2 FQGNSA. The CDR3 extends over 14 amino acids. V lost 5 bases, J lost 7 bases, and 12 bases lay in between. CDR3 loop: CASSAQGGNSPLHF. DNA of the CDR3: TGTGCCAGCAGCGCTCAGGGAGGGAATTCACCCCTCCACTTT.

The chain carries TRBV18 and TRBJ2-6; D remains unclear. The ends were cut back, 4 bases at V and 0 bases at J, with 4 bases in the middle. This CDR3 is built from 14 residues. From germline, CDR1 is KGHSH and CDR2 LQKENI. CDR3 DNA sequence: TGTGCCAGCTCACGTATCTCTGGGGCCAACGTCCTGACTTTC. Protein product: CASSRISGANVLTF.

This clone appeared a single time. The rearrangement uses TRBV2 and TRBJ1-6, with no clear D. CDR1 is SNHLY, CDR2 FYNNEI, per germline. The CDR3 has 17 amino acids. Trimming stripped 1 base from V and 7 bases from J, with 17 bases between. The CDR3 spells CASSEGGSVGMNSPLHF. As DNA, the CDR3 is TGTGCCAGCAGTGAAGGAGGGAGTGTAGGGATGAATTCACCCCTCCACTTT.

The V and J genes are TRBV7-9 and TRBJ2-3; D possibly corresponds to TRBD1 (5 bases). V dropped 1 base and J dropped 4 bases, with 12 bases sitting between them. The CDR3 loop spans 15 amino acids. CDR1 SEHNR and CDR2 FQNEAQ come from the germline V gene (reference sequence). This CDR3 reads CASSLGAGFADTQYF. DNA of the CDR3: TGTGCCAGCAGCTTAGGGGCAGGGTTCGCAGATACGCAGTATTTT. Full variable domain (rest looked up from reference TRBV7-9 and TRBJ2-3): DTGVSQNPRHKITKRGQNVTFRCDPISEHNRLYWYRQTLGQGPEFLTYFQNEAQLEKSRLLSDRFSAERPKGSFSTLEIQRTEQGDSAMYLCASSLGAGFADTQYFGPGTRLTVL.

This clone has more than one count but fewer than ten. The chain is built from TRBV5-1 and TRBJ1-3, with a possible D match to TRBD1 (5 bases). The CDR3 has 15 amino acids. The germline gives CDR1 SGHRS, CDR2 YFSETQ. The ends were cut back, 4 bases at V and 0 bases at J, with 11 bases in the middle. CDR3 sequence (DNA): TGCGCCAGCAGCCTGGGGGAGTTCTCTGGAAACACCATATATTTT. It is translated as CASSLGEFSGNTIYF.